This T cell receptor beta chain derives from a study of CD8+ T cells in alopecia areata. Study-level points and caveats: Possibly because of HLA-related factors, TCR sharing was less clear across patients than in mice.

Sequencing relied on a cDNA template that was reverse transcribed from extracted RNA. Produced via immunoSEQ multiplex PCR; TCRdb's table is partial and in-frame only. The table lists 90,000 to 100,000 clones, 41% of them singletons, with around 1.4% in the top ten. Deletions cut 3 bases from V and 6 bases from J, with 6 bases between. Looked up from germline, CDR1 is SGHAT and CDR2 is FQNNGV. The CDR3 sequence is 12 residues long. Of note for this clone: What it binds is unknown.

V is TRBV11-2 and J is TRBJ2-1; D is possibly TRBD1 (6 bases). The sequenced sample was CD4+ T cells sorted from blood. This clonotype was sampled from a human donor with alopecia areata. The CDR3 loop is CASSLDSNEQFF. CDR3 bases: TGTGCCAGCAGCTTGGACAGCAATGAGCAGTTCTTC.